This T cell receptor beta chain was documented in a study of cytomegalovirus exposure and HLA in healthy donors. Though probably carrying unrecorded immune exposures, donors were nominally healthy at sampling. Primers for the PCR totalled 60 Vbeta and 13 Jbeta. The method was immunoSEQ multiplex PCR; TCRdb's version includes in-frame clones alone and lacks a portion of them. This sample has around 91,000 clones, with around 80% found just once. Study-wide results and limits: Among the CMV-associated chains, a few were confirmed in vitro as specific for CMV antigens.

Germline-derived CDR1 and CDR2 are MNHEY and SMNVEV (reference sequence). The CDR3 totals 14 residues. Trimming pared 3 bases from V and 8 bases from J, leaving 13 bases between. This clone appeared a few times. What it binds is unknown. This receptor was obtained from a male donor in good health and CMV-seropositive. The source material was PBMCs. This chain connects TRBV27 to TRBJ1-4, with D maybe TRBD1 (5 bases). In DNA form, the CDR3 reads TGTGCCAGCAGTTTCGCAGGGTCCGAGGAAAAACTGTTTTTT. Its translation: CASSFAGSEEKLFF. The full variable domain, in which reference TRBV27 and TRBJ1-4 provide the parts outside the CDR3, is EAQVTQNPRYLITVTGKKLTVTCSQNMNHEYMSWYRQDPGLGLRQIYYSMNVEVTDKGDVPEGYKVSRKEKRNFPLILESPSPNQTSLYFCASSFAGSEEKLFFGSGTQLSVL.